The sequence of this T cell receptor beta chain was determined in a study of T cell changes during pregnancy in multiple sclerosis. TCRdb's table, derived via immunoSEQ multiplex PCR, lists solely in-frame clones and lacks some. The sample yields fewer than 130,000 clones, roughly nine tenths seen once. The sequence derives from a female donor with multiple sclerosis, enrolled in a pregnancy study. This specimen consisted of peripheral blood, obtained after pregnancy.

The CDR3 loop reads CASSPPPAGAPTGAFF. DNA of the CDR3: TGTGCCAGCAGCCCGCCCCCCGCAGGGGCCCCCACCGGAGCTTTCTTT. This chain uses TRBV5-6 with TRBJ1-1, with TRBD1 as a possible D gene (6 bases). CDR3 length equals 16 residues. Trimming removed 4 bases from V and 10 bases from J, with 26 bases in between. The germline CDR1 and CDR2 sequences are SGHDT and YYEEEE.